This T cell receptor (beta chain) was sequenced during a study of T cells after yellow fever vaccination. Overall study context: Fractions with few cells were prepared using SMART-Seq v4 Ultra Low Input.

Germline lookup yields CDR1 MDHEN and CDR2 SYDVKM. The V end was cut by 8 bases, the J end by 6 bases, with 10 bases between. This CDR3 has 11 residues. Note on this clonotype: As yet, its antigen is unknown.

TCRdb reanalysed the 5' RACE reads using MiXCR and keeps one entry per CDR3 protein. The data hold some 350,000 distinct CDR3 sequences, with 4% observed a single time. General study points: Researchers report a weaker secondary response that nonetheless peaked faster, day 5 versus 15.

Sequenced material: PBMCs, taken 5 days after the yellow fever booster vaccination. This receptor was obtained from a man aged 18 to 29 who received the YFV17D yellow fever vaccine. V gene TRBV28 combines with J gene TRBJ1-1; tentatively, D is TRBD1 (5 bases). The CDR3 here is CASRWGAEAFF. The CDR3 DNA follows: TGTGCCAGCCGCTGGGGGGCTGAAGCTTTCTTT.